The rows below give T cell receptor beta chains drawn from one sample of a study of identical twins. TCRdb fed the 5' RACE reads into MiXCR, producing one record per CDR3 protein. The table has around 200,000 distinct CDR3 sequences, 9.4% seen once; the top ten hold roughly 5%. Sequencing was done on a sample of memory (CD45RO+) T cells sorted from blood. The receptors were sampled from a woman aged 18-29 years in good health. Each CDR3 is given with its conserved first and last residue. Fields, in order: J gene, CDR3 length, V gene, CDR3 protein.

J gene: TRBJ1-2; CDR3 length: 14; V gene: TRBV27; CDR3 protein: CASSLEGQGTGYTF
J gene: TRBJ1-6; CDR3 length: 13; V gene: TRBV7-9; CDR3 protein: CASSLRDRSPLHF
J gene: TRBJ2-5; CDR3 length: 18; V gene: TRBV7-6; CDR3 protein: CASSSIRSRGPRRETQYF
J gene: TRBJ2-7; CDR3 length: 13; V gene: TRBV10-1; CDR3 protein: CASSISGSLEQYF
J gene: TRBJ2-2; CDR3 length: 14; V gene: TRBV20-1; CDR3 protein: CSAAGTTTTGELFF
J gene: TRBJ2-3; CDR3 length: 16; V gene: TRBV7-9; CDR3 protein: CASSLWAGVCGDTQYF
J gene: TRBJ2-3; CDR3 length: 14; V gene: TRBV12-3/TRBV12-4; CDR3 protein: CASRDDRSTDTQYF
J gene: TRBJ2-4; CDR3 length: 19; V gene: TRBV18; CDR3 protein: CASSLTSHRGHLAKNIQYF
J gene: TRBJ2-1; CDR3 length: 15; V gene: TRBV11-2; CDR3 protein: CASSLMTSDRNEQFF
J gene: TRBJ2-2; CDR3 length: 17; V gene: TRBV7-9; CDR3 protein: CASSLISPEGFTGELFF
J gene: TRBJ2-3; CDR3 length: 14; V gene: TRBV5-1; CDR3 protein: CASRSGSGTDTQYF
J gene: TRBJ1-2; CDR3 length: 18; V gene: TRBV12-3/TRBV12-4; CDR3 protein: CASSLALSRPIQNYGYTF
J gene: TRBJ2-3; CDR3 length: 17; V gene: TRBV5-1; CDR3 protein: CASSPRGLAEVTDTQYF
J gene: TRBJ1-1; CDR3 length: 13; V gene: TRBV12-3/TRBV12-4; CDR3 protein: CASRGQENTEAFF
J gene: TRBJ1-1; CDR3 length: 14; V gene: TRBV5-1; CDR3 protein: CASSLVGVHTEAFF
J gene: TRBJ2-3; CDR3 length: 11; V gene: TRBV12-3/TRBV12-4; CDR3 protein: CASSRVDTQYF
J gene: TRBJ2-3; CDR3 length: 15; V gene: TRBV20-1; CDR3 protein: CSARDVTLNPDTQYF
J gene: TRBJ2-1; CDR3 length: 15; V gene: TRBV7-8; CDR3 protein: CASSYCISSYNEQFF
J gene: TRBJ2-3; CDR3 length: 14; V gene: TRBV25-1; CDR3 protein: CASSPDAGSIVQYF
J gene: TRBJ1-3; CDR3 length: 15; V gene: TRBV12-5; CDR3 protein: CASGLIPNSGNTIYF
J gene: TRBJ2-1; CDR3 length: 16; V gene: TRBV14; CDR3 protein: CASSQLGGNQAREQFF
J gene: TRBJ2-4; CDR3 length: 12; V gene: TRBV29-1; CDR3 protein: CSVEGGGDIQYF
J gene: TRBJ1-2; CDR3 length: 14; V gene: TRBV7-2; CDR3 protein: CASSFVRDSFGYTF
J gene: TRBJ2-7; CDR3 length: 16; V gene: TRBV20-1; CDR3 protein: CSAVNPGTGGIYEQYF
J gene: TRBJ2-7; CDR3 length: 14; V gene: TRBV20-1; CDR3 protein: CSAEDRGSLHEQYF
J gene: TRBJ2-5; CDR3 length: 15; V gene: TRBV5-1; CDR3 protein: CASTSGAIRRQTQYF
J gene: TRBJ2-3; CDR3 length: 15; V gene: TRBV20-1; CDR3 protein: CSARGLAGDTDTQYF
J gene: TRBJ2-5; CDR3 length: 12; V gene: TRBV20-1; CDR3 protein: CSAPHYKKTQYF
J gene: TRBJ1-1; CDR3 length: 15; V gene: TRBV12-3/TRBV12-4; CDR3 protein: CASTQRSDRVTEAFF
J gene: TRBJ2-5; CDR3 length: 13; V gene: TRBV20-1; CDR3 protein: CSARPPSLETQYF
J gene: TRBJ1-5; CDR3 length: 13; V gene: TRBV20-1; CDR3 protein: CSARVGAAKPQHF
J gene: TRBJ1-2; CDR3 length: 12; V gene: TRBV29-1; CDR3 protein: CSVQGGPYGYTF
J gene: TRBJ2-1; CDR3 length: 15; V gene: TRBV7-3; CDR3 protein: CASSQGWGVYNEQFF